These T cell receptor beta chains were read from a single sample in a study of vaccination effects on CD4 cells after COVID-19. No antigen has been assigned to these receptors. Assay: immunoSEQ multiplex PCR; the TCRdb copy retains only in-frame clones and omits some. The sample contains about 73,000 clones, 65% to 80% of which appear only once. The source was CD4+ T cells from PBMCs cultured with HCoV-NL63 spike peptides, collected before COVID-19 vaccination. The origin of the receptors is a human donor who received a COVID-19 vaccine. The CDR3 runs from the conserved cysteine through the conserved F or W. The D gene is left open where the match is weak. Part of the rows lack a size; the others show once, few, many or a class for expanded clones.

D gene: .; V gene: TRBV28; clone size: once; J gene: TRBJ1-4; CDR3 protein: CASSFIGGTPEGKLFF; CDR3 DNA: TGTGCCAGCAGTTTTATTGGTGGGACCCCGGAAGGGAAACTGTTTTTT
D gene: .; V gene: TRBV25-1; clone size: once; J gene: TRBJ1-3; CDR3 protein: CASSDTGSSGNTIYF; CDR3 DNA: TGTGCCAGCAGTGATACAGGGAGCTCTGGAAACACCATATATTTT
D gene: TRBD2; V gene: TRBV9; clone size: few; J gene: TRBJ2-1; CDR3 protein: CASSELITSSGGEYNEQFF; CDR3 DNA: TGTGCCAGCAGCGAATTAATAACGAGTAGCGGGGGGGAGTACAATGAGCAGTTCTTC
D gene: TRBD2; V gene: TRBV6-5; clone size: .; J gene: TRBJ2-1; CDR3 protein: CASKSGLAGVYEQFF; CDR3 DNA: TGTGCCAGCAAATCGGGACTAGCGGGGGTATATGAGCAGTTCTTC
D gene: .; V gene: TRBV7-6; clone size: .; J gene: TRBJ1-2; CDR3 protein: CASTPQGTYGYTF; CDR3 DNA: TGTGCCAGCACCCCACAGGGTACCTATGGCTACACCTTC
D gene: .; V gene: TRBV5-6; clone size: once; J gene: TRBJ2-5; CDR3 protein: CASSLDGRVRETQYF; CDR3 DNA: TGTGCCAGCAGCCTGGACGGACGGGTAAGAGAGACCCAGTACTTC
D gene: .; V gene: TRBV12-3/TRBV12-4; clone size: .; J gene: TRBJ2-5; CDR3 protein: CASSLNRWQTQYF; CDR3 DNA: TGTGCCAGCAGTTTGAATAGATGGCAGACCCAGTACTTC
D gene: TRBD1; V gene: TRBV6-5; clone size: .; J gene: TRBJ2-2; CDR3 protein: CASNNRGSTGELFF; CDR3 DNA: TGTGCCAGCAATAACAGGGGGTCCACCGGGGAGCTGTTTTTT
D gene: TRBD1; V gene: TRBV19; clone size: few; J gene: TRBJ1-5; CDR3 protein: CASHFPGTGGNQPQHF; CDR3 DNA: TGTGCCAGCCATTTCCCAGGGACAGGGGGCAATCAGCCCCAGCATTTT
D gene: .; V gene: TRBV18; clone size: .; J gene: TRBJ1-6; CDR3 protein: CASSPGSGSSPLHF; CDR3 DNA: TGTGCCAGCTCACCAGGATCAGGGAGTTCACCCCTCCACTTT
D gene: .; V gene: TRBV6-1; clone size: .; J gene: TRBJ1-5; CDR3 protein: CASSEPRQPQHF; CDR3 DNA: TGTGCCAGCAGTGAGCCTCGGCAGCCCCAGCATTTT
D gene: .; V gene: TRBV9; clone size: .; J gene: TRBJ2-1; CDR3 protein: CASSVDLHLGHEQFF; CDR3 DNA: TGTGCCAGCAGCGTAGACCTCCATCTCGGGCATGAGCAGTTCTTC
D gene: .; V gene: TRBV7-2; clone size: .; J gene: TRBJ2-5; CDR3 protein: CASSLVANQETQYF; CDR3 DNA: TGTGCCAGCAGCTTAGTTGCTAACCAAGAGACCCAGTACTTC
D gene: .; V gene: TRBV6-1; clone size: .; J gene: TRBJ2-6; CDR3 protein: CASSEARQAPSGANVLTF; CDR3 DNA: TGTGCCAGCAGTGAAGCGAGGCAGGCCCCCTCTGGGGCCAACGTCCTGACTTTC
D gene: TRBD1; V gene: TRBV5-8; clone size: .; J gene: TRBJ1-4; CDR3 protein: CASRYQTGTNEKLFF; CDR3 DNA: TGTGCCAGCAGATACCAGACAGGGACTAATGAAAAACTGTTTTTT
D gene: .; V gene: TRBV9; clone size: .; J gene: TRBJ1-2; CDR3 protein: CASSEGGPGRTNYGYTF; CDR3 DNA: TGTGCCAGCAGCGAGGGAGGTCCGGGACGGACAAACTATGGCTACACCTTC
D gene: TRBD2; V gene: TRBV28; clone size: .; J gene: TRBJ2-1; CDR3 protein: CASSLSQGSGNEQFF; CDR3 DNA: TGTGCCAGCAGTTTATCGCAGGGTAGCGGGAATGAGCAGTTCTTC
D gene: .; V gene: TRBV5-1; clone size: few; J gene: TRBJ1-5; CDR3 protein: CASSLGGGGQPQHF; CDR3 DNA: TGCGCCAGCAGCTTAGGGGGGGGCGGTCAGCCCCAGCATTTT
D gene: TRBD1; V gene: TRBV4-3; clone size: .; J gene: TRBJ1-1; CDR3 protein: CASSPVDTGGFSTEAFF; CDR3 DNA: TGCGCCAGCAGCCCAGTCGACACAGGGGGCTTTAGCACTGAAGCTTTCTTT
D gene: .; V gene: TRBV2; clone size: few; J gene: TRBJ1-2; CDR3 protein: CASSARPGSPNYGYTF; CDR3 DNA: TGTGCCAGCAGCGCAAGACCCGGATCCCCTAACTATGGCTACACCTTC
D gene: .; V gene: TRBV29-1; clone size: .; J gene: TRBJ1-4; CDR3 protein: CSVHGGGEKLFF; CDR3 DNA: TGCAGCGTACACGGAGGGGGTGAAAAACTGTTTTTT
D gene: .; V gene: TRBV6-5; clone size: .; J gene: TRBJ1-5; CDR3 protein: CASSRQHSNQPQHF; CDR3 DNA: TGTGCCAGCAGTAGACAGCATTCAAATCAGCCCCAGCATTTT
D gene: TRBD1; V gene: TRBV3-1/TRBV3-2; clone size: .; J gene: TRBJ1-1; CDR3 protein: CASSQGGTGTEAFF; CDR3 DNA: TGTGCCAGCAGCCAAGGCGGGACAGGTACTGAAGCTTTCTTT
D gene: TRBD2; V gene: TRBV6-2/TRBV6-3; clone size: .; J gene: TRBJ2-1; CDR3 protein: CASSYRSGGRDEQFF; CDR3 DNA: TGTGCCAGCAGTTACCGCAGCGGGGGACGGGATGAGCAGTTCTTC
D gene: TRBD1; V gene: TRBV24-1; clone size: .; J gene: TRBJ2-2; CDR3 protein: CATSDPTGTGNNPGELFF; CDR3 DNA: TGTGCCACCAGTGACCCAACCGGGACAGGGAATAATCCCGGGGAGCTGTTTTTT
D gene: .; V gene: TRBV7-2; clone size: few; J gene: TRBJ2-2; CDR3 protein: CASSLSTGELFF; CDR3 DNA: TGTGCCAGCAGCTTATCCACCGGGGAGCTGTTTTTT
D gene: .; V gene: TRBV3-1/TRBV3-2; clone size: .; J gene: TRBJ1-4; CDR3 protein: CASSQAGGGEKLFF; CDR3 DNA: TGTGCCAGCAGCCAAGCTGGAGGGGGTGAAAAACTGTTTTTT
D gene: .; V gene: TRBV5-1; clone size: .; J gene: TRBJ1-2; CDR3 protein: CASSPGGEGYGYTF; CDR3 DNA: TGCGCCAGCAGCCCGGGCGGGGAGGGCTATGGCTACACCTTC
D gene: .; V gene: TRBV10-3; clone size: .; J gene: TRBJ2-4; CDR3 protein: CAISEFRQSIAKNIQYF; CDR3 DNA: TGTGCCATCAGTGAGTTTAGGCAGTCTATAGCCAAAAACATTCAGTACTTC
D gene: .; V gene: TRBV9; clone size: .; J gene: TRBJ2-3; CDR3 protein: CASSVRMGGSGTDTQYF; CDR3 DNA: TGTGCCAGCAGCGTACGAATGGGGGGCAGTGGCACAGATACGCAGTATTTT
D gene: TRBD1; V gene: TRBV6-1; clone size: .; J gene: TRBJ2-5; CDR3 protein: CASSDIGTGDEETQYF; CDR3 DNA: TGTGCCAGCAGTGACATTGGGACAGGGGACGAGGAGACCCAGTACTTC
D gene: .; V gene: TRBV2; clone size: .; J gene: TRBJ1-1; CDR3 protein: CASRGSTVPFAEAFF; CDR3 DNA: TGTGCCAGCAGGGGGAGTACTGTGCCGTTCGCTGAAGCTTTCTTT
D gene: TRBD2; V gene: TRBV7-8; clone size: .; J gene: TRBJ2-1; CDR3 protein: CASSLLAGGGRQQFF; CDR3 DNA: TGTGCCAGCAGCTTACTAGCGGGGGGCGGCCGCCAGCAGTTCTTC
D gene: TRBD2; V gene: TRBV28; clone size: few; J gene: TRBJ2-4; CDR3 protein: CAARLAGKNIQYF; CDR3 DNA: TGTGCCGCTAGACTAGCGGGCAAAAACATTCAGTACTTC
D gene: TRBD2; V gene: TRBV7-2; clone size: .; J gene: TRBJ2-1; CDR3 protein: CASSLASGGFNEQFF; CDR3 DNA: TGTGCCAGCAGCTTAGCTAGCGGGGGGTTCAATGAGCAGTTCTTC
D gene: .; V gene: TRBV5-1; clone size: .; J gene: TRBJ1-3; CDR3 protein: CASSLEGFGVGNTIYF; CDR3 DNA: TGCGCCAGCAGCTTGGAGGGATTCGGGGTAGGAAACACCATATATTTT
D gene: TRBD1; V gene: TRBV6-5; clone size: .; J gene: TRBJ1-5; CDR3 protein: CASRRQGLSNQPQHF; CDR3 DNA: TGTGCCAGCAGACGACAGGGTTTGAGCAATCAGCCCCAGCATTTT
D gene: .; V gene: TRBV18; clone size: .; J gene: TRBJ1-6; CDR3 protein: CASSPALYNSPLHF; CDR3 DNA: TGTGCCAGCTCACCAGCACTCTATAATTCACCCCTCCACTTT
D gene: .; V gene: TRBV19; clone size: once; J gene: TRBJ1-1; CDR3 protein: CASSMLGEGIGEAFF; CDR3 DNA: TGTGCCAGTAGCATGCTTGGGGAGGGTATTGGTGAAGCTTTCTTT
D gene: TRBD1; V gene: TRBV29-1; clone size: once; J gene: TRBJ1-1; CDR3 protein: CSVSGGGTEAFF; CDR3 DNA: TGCAGCGTTTCAGGGGGTGGCACTGAAGCTTTCTTT
D gene: TRBD1; V gene: TRBV5-4; clone size: .; J gene: TRBJ1-1; CDR3 protein: CASSLRGLANTEAFF; CDR3 DNA: TGTGCCAGCAGCTTGAGGGGGCTGGCGAACACTGAAGCTTTCTTT
D gene: TRBD1; V gene: TRBV7-3; clone size: .; J gene: TRBJ1-4; CDR3 protein: CASSAGQGEKLFF; CDR3 DNA: TGTGCCAGCAGCGCCGGACAGGGGGAAAAACTGTTTTTT
D gene: TRBD2; V gene: TRBV19; clone size: .; J gene: TRBJ2-2; CDR3 protein: CASSGTSANTGELFF; CDR3 DNA: TGTGCCAGTAGTGGGACTAGCGCGAACACCGGGGAGCTGTTTTTT
D gene: .; V gene: TRBV30; clone size: .; J gene: TRBJ1-2; CDR3 protein: CAWSGAKTGTGYGYTF; CDR3 DNA: TGTGCCTGGAGTGGCGCTAAAACAGGGACGGGCTATGGCTACACCTTC
D gene: .; V gene: TRBV19; clone size: few; J gene: TRBJ2-2; CDR3 protein: CASSSGLQGTGELFF; CDR3 DNA: TGTGCCAGTAGTTCCGGACTACAGGGTACCGGGGAGCTGTTTTTT
D gene: .; V gene: TRBV19; clone size: .; J gene: TRBJ1-5; CDR3 protein: CASNAERGMGNQPQHF; CDR3 DNA: TGTGCCAGTAACGCTGAGAGAGGGATGGGCAATCAGCCCCAGCATTTT
D gene: TRBD2; V gene: TRBV9; clone size: .; J gene: TRBJ2-4; CDR3 protein: CASSVGAGGLNIQYF; CDR3 DNA: TGTGCCAGCAGCGTAGGAGCGGGGGGATTAAACATTCAGTACTTC
D gene: .; V gene: TRBV29-1; clone size: .; J gene: TRBJ1-6; CDR3 protein: CSVAVDHNSPLHF; CDR3 DNA: TGCAGCGTTGCCGTGGATCATAATTCACCCCTCCACTTT
D gene: .; V gene: TRBV20-1; clone size: .; J gene: TRBJ2-5; CDR3 protein: CSASQGGQETQYF; CDR3 DNA: TGCAGTGCTAGTCAGGGGGGACAAGAGACCCAGTACTTC
D gene: .; V gene: TRBV12-5; clone size: .; J gene: TRBJ2-2; CDR3 protein: CASGSDHQGSDTGELFF; CDR3 DNA: TGTGCTAGTGGTTCCGACCACCAAGGGTCCGACACCGGGGAGCTGTTTTTT
D gene: .; V gene: TRBV4-2; clone size: .; J gene: TRBJ2-3; CDR3 protein: CASSLSLGTDTQYF; CDR3 DNA: TGTGCCAGCAGCCTCAGCTTGGGCACAGATACGCAGTATTTT
D gene: .; V gene: TRBV27; clone size: once; J gene: TRBJ2-1; CDR3 protein: CASTRGSYNEQFF; CDR3 DNA: TGTGCCAGCACCAGGGGCTCCTACAATGAGCAGTTCTTC
D gene: .; V gene: TRBV20-1; clone size: .; J gene: TRBJ1-2; CDR3 protein: CSAWAPPGSTF; CDR3 DNA: TGCAGTGCTTGGGCCCCCCCCGGGAGCACCTTC